The 28 T cell receptor beta chains listed next were all sequenced from one sample in a study of lymphopenia after photon versus proton radiotherapy (dated by TCRdb to between 2018 and 2021). Libraries were built with the immunoSEQ multiplex PCR assay. TCRdb obtained this table from immuneACCESS and retained in-frame rearrangements with V and J assigned. These tables miss some clones; where compared with another copy, unresolved V genes account for less than half of the shortfall, and the remainder is unexplained. The table for this sample lists 53,000 or so clones; about four fifths of them were counted only once. The ten biggest clones cover just under 30% of the sample. The source material was peripheral blood, sampled from a patient treated with photon-based radiotherapy. Receptor source: a man aged 50 to 60 with gastric cancer.

The chain employs TRBV5-1 and TRBJ2-5; D gene ambiguous. The V end was cut by 0 bases, the J end by 5 bases, with 14 bases between. The CDR3 is 15 residues long. Germline lookup yields CDR1 SGHRS and CDR2 YFSETQ. CDR3 region: CASSLDSATRETQYF. The CDR3 DNA reads as TGCGCCAGCAGCTTGGACAGCGCCACACGGGAGACCCAGTACTTC.

This clone is a singleton in its sample. The gene calls are TRBV29-1 and TRBJ2-2, with TRBD2 identical over 7 bases. Looked up from germline, CDR1 is SQVTM and CDR2 is ANQGSEA. V lost 0 bases and J lost 6; bases outside the gene matches: 7. The CDR3 length is 15 residues. CDR3 amino acids: CSVEDTGGSSGELFF. The CDR3, as DNA: TGCAGCGTTGAAGATACGGGCGGGAGCTCCGGGGAGCTGTTTTTT.

The chain couples TRBV27 to TRBJ1-5; 7 nucleotides match TRBD1. The CDR3 contains 15 residues. V was pared by 5 bases and J by 6 bases, with 10 bases of the junction left unmatched. Germline CDR1 and CDR2: MNHEY and SMNVEV (reference sequence). The CDR3, as DNA: TGTGCCAGCAGTCGCGAGGGGGCTGGGGGTCAGCCCCAGCATTTT. Amino acid sequence: CASSREGAGGQPQHF.

This clone was observed once. This chain uses TRBV5-6 with TRBJ2-7, with D perhaps TRBD2 (5 bases). Germline values: CDR1 SGHDT, CDR2 YYEEEE. Deletions cut 4 bases from V and 3 bases from J, with 8 bases between. The CDR3 covers 12 residues. CDR3 protein: CASSASGYEQYF. CDR3 coding DNA: TGTGCCAGCAGCGCCAGCGGCTACGAGCAGTACTTC.

This clone was detected once. The chain uses TRBV7-9 and TRBJ2-7; TRBD1 might be the D (6 bases). V was trimmed by 5 bases and J by 2 bases, leaving 13 bases between them. Germline lookup yields CDR1 SEHNR and CDR2 FQNEAQ (reference sequence). The CDR3 consists of 14 residues. In DNA form, the CDR3 reads TGTGCCAGCAGCCACACCCGGACAGCCTACGAGCAGTACTTC. Amino acids: CASSHTRTAYEQYF.

This clone was seen just once. The V call is TRBV27, the J call TRBJ2-2; D is possibly TRBD2 (6 bases). Per germline, CDR1 MNHEY and CDR2 SMNVEV (reference sequence). The CDR3 spans 16 residues. The germline V and J ends were trimmed by 6 bases and 0 bases, with 14 bases remaining between them. The CDR3, as DNA: TGTGCCAGCAGCCCCCTAGCGCACGCGAACACCGGGGAGCTGTTTTTT. Translation: CASSPLAHANTGELFF.

This clone was recorded only once. This chain joins TRBV19 and TRBJ1-5, with D uncertain. The germline V and J ends were trimmed by 5 bases and 0 bases, with 11 bases remaining between them. Germline V gene data show CDR1 as LNHDA and CDR2 as SQIVND (reference sequence). The CDR3 covers 15 residues. The CDR3 coding sequence is TGTGCCAGTAGTTTGGACGGCTATAGCAATCAGCCCCAGCATTTT. Translation: CASSLDGYSNQPQHF.

This chain joins TRBV2 and TRBJ2-7; D possibly uses TRBD1 or TRBD2 (5 bases each). There are 15 residues in the CDR3. Trimming removed 4 bases from V and 2 bases from J, with 15 bases in between. CDR1 and CDR2 from the germline V gene are SNHLY and FYNNEI. The CDR3 sequence is CASSVERDGAYEQYF. The DNA of the CDR3 is TGTGCCAGCAGTGTCGAAAGGGACGGAGCCTACGAGCAGTACTTC.

The CDR3 DNA reads as TGTGCCAGCAGCTTAGAGGTCTATGGCTACACCTTC. This sequence encodes CASSLEVYGYTF. This rearrangement joins TRBV5-6 to TRBJ1-2; no firm D call. This CDR3 is built from 12 residues. Germline V gene data show CDR1 as SGHDT and CDR2 as YYEEEE. The germline V and J ends were trimmed by 2 bases and 4 bases, with 6 bases remaining between them.

The CDR3 DNA reads TGTGCCAGCAGTGGCCCAACAGGTCCAGCTAACTATGGCTACACCTTC. It translates to CASSGPTGPANYGYTF. The rearrangement uses TRBV25-1 and TRBJ1-2, with D perhaps TRBD1 (5 bases). CDR1 and CDR2 (germline): MGHDK, SYGVNS. The CDR3 is 16 residues long. V lost 4 bases and J 0 bases, leaving 15 bases between the germline ends.

The chain employs TRBV11-2 and TRBJ2-7; TRBD2 aligns across 9 bases. The CDR3 totals 15 residues. V dropped 3 bases and J dropped 6; count of bases not matched to a gene: 9. CDR1 is SGHAT and CDR2 is FQNNGV in the germline V gene. CDR3 region: CASSFFAGGGGEQYF. The CDR3 region has the DNA TGTGCCAGCAGCTTCTTTGCGGGAGGGGGAGGCGAGCAGTACTTC.

In DNA form, the CDR3 reads TGTGCCAGCAGTGACTCGAGTAGCGGGAGGTCATCCCCGCGCACAGATACGCAGTATTTT. Amino acid sequence: CASSDSSSGRSSPRTDTQYF. The chain uses TRBV6-4 and TRBJ2-3; 10 positions agree with TRBD2. Germline CDR1 MRHNA, CDR2 SNTAGT. The CDR3 totals 20 residues. After removal of 0 bases from V and 1 base from J, the junction contained 13 bases not matched to a gene.

About this clone: Compared with germline, one end of the junction differs, possibly owing to a read error. V usage is TRBV30 and J usage is TRBJ1-4; D unresolved. The CDR3 covers 13 residues. Germline V gives CDR1 GTSNPN, CDR2 SVGIG (reference sequence). The DNA for the CDR3 is TGTGCCGGGAGGGATCCAACTAATGAAAAGCTGTTTTTT. Translated, it gives CAGRDPTNEKLFF.

This clone was found a few times. The genes are TRBV10-3 and TRBJ1-1, with 10 bases aligning to TRBD1. Germline V gives CDR1 ENHRY, CDR2 SYGVKD. The V gene end was trimmed by 8 bases and the J gene end by 3 bases; junction bases not matched to a gene: 21. CDR3 length equals 19 residues. DNA of the CDR3: TGTGCCATCGGTAGACAGGGGGCAATACTCGTCGGAGTGGACACTGAAGCTTTCTTT. It codes for CAIGRQGAILVGVDTEAFF.

The chain joins TRBV6-6 to TRBJ2-4; 8 bases agree with TRBD2. The CDR3 has 13 residues. V shed 10 bases, J shed 5 bases, and the junction held 7 bases outside the gene matches. Germline V gene lookup returns CDR1 MNHNY and CDR2 SVGAGI (reference sequence). The CDR3 nucleotides are TGTGCCACTGGGGCGGGAGGCGAAAACATTCAGTACTTC. Translated: CATGAGGENIQYF.

V usage is TRBV7-2 and J usage is TRBJ2-7; no clear D gene. CDR3 length equals 16 residues. Between the trimmed V and J ends, which lost 4 bases and 3 bases, there was a span of 19 bases. Per the germline V gene, CDR1 is SGHTA and CDR2 is FQGNSA. The CDR3 DNA sequence: TGTGCCAGCAGCTCCGAAACAGCGCGGAGCGTCTACGAGCAGTACTTC. Its protein is CASSSETARSVYEQYF.

Concerning this clone: The sample has other DNA sequences that encode this CDR3 too. The chain couples TRBV7-2 to TRBJ2-7, with 9 positions matching TRBD1. Germline CDR1 is SGHTA and CDR2 is FQGNSA. The CDR3 runs to 14 residues. Unmatched junction bases numbered 3, after V lost 4 bases and J lost 2 bases. The CDR3: CASSSDRGPYEQYF. As DNA, the CDR3 is TGTGCCAGCAGCTCGGACAGGGGACCCTACGAGCAGTACTTC. Looking up the rest from reference TRBV7-2 and TRBJ2-7 gives the full variable domain: GAGVSQSPSNKVTEKGKDVELRCDPISGHTALYWYRQSLGQGLEFLIYFQGNSAPDKSGLPSDRFSAERTGGSVSTLTIQRTQQEDSAVYLCASSSDRGPYEQYFGPGTRLTVT.

Turning to this clone: Sequence at one end of the junction differs from germline and may be a read error. The CDR3 DNA is TGTGCCAGCAACTTGGTCGGGGCAGGATCGGTGCAGTACTTC. Its protein product is CASNLVGAGSVQYF. The chain joins TRBV5-8 to TRBJ2-7; either TRBD1 or TRBD2 may supply D (5 bases each). The germline gives CDR1 SGHTS, CDR2 YDEGEE. CDR3 length equals 14 residues.

The gene calls are TRBV5-6 and TRBJ1-2; 7 bases fit TRBD1. The CDR3 contains 13 residues. Germline lookup yields CDR1 SGHDT and CDR2 YYEEEE. Trimming cost V 0 bases and J 8 bases; bases outside gene matches: 4. The CDR3, as DNA: TGTGCCAGCAGCTTGGGCAGGGGGGAAGGCTACACCTTC. Translated, it gives CASSLGRGEGYTF.

The genes are TRBV13 and TRBJ1-3; TRBD1 is a possible D gene (5 bases). Trimming took 2 bases from V and 0 from J, leaving 17 bases between them. The V gene's germline CDR1 is PRHDT and CDR2 FYEKMQ (reference sequence). The CDR3 runs to 18 residues. CDR3 sequence: CASSLRGRWGSSGNTIYF. The CDR3 nucleotides read TGTGCCAGCAGCTTACGGGGCAGGTGGGGGTCCTCTGGAAACACCATATATTTT.

This clone was recorded many times. V and J are TRBV7-9 and TRBJ2-7; a possible D gene is TRBD2 (6 bases). The CDR3 is 15 amino acids. CDR1 and CDR2 (germline): SEHNR, FQNEAQ (reference sequence). V was pared by 5 bases and J by 2 bases, with 16 bases between. CDR3 sequence reads: CASSRTGEATYEQYF. CDR3 nucleotide sequence: TGTGCCAGCAGCCGGACGGGGGAGGCTACCTACGAGCAGTACTTC.

This clone has only a few counts. J is TRBJ1-3 and V is TRBV5-1, with D possibly TRBD1 on 5 matching bases. V lost 4 bases and J lost 0, with 14 bases in between. The CDR3 is 16 amino acids. The germline CDR1 and CDR2 sequences are SGHRS and YFSETQ. This CDR3 reads CASSPGAGNSGNTIYF. As DNA, the CDR3 is TGCGCCAGCAGCCCCGGGGCCGGAAACTCTGGAAACACCATATATTTT.

The chain is built from TRBV4-2 and TRBJ1-1; 9 bases map to TRBD1. There are 17 residues in the CDR3. Unmatched junction bases numbered 7, after V lost 1 base and J lost 1 base. Germline assignment: CDR1 LGHNA and CDR2 YNFKEQ. The CDR3 is CASSQGLTGGWNTEAFF. The CDR3 nucleotides are TGTGCCAGCAGCCAAGGTTTGACAGGGGGGTGGAACACTGAAGCTTTCTTT.

Here the CDR3 DNA reads TGTGCTAGTGCTAAACCGCGGAGGGCCACTGAAGCTTTCTTT. Encoded protein: CASAKPRRATEAFF. The chain joins TRBV12-5 to TRBJ1-1; the D is unclear. Germline CDR1 LGHNT, CDR2 FRNRAP. The CDR3 runs to 14 residues. The germline V and J ends were trimmed by 7 bases and 4 bases, with 16 bases remaining between them.

Details on this clone: Without the conserved terminal phenylalanine or tryptophan, this CDR3 likely stems from a read error. Because the CDR3's place on the DNA is in doubt, the DNA is left out and the CDR3 is given as listed by TCRdb. The rearrangement uses TRBV5-6 and TRBJ1-1; the table's D gene call, TRBD1, was not cross checked with the DNA. Ends included, the CDR3 has 10 residues. CDR1 is SGHDT, CDR2 YYEEEE, per germline. CDR3 sequence reads: CASSSEQESA.

The chain uses TRBV5-6 and TRBJ1-1; possibly TRBD1 for D (5 bases). The CDR3 loop spans 15 amino acids. The V gene's germline CDR1 is SGHDT and CDR2 YYEEEE. V lost 4 bases to trimming and J lost 3 bases, with 16 bases between them. CDR3 in amino acids: CASSPRGPRDTEAFF. The DNA for the CDR3 is TGTGCCAGCAGCCCCCGGGGCCCCAGGGACACTGAAGCTTTCTTT. Filled out from reference TRBV5-6 and TRBJ1-1, the complete variable domain reads DAGVTQSPTHLIKTRGQQVTLRCSPKSGHDTVSWYQQALGQGPQFIFQYYEEEERQRGNFPDRFSGHQFPNYSSELNVNALLLGDSALYLCASSPRGPRDTEAFFGQGTRLTVV.

The rearrangement uses TRBV13 and TRBJ1-5; D gene ambiguous. The CDR3 extends over 15 amino acids. V dropped 3 bases and J dropped 1 base, with 10 bases sitting between them. Germline loops: CDR1 PRHDT, CDR2 FYEKMQ (reference sequence). CDR3 amino acids: CASSLGRMSNQPQHF. The CDR3 nucleotides are TGTGCCAGCAGCTTGGGCAGGATGAGCAATCAGCCCCAGCATTTT.

The chain employs TRBV29-1 and TRBJ2-7; no clear D gene. The CDR3 extends over 12 amino acids. The ends were cut back, 4 bases at V and 0 bases at J, with 7 bases in the middle. Per germline, CDR1 SQVTM and CDR2 ANQGSEA. The CDR3 loop is CSVGHFSYEQYF. CDR3 bases: TGCAGCGTTGGGCACTTCTCCTACGAGCAGTACTTC.